The 4 T cell receptor beta chains in this list originate from one sample, sequenced in a study of blood T cell repertoires in COVID-19. The protocol was immunoSEQ multiplex PCR, while the TCRdb copy is restricted to in-frame clones and leaves out a portion. The table records more than 100,000 clones, less than 90% of them present only once. Sequencing was carried out using peripheral blood. The receptors originated from a woman in her twenties or thirties who had recovered from COVID-19.

This chain joins TRBV7-3 and TRBJ2-5; D is perhaps TRBD2 (5 bases). Trimming stripped 2 bases from V and 7 bases from J, with 11 bases between. The CDR3 totals 13 residues. Germline CDR1 SGHTA, CDR2 FQGTGA. CDR3 loop: CASSLGIGGTQYF. The CDR3 region has the DNA TGTGCCAGCAGCTTAGGAATAGGAGGGACCCAGTACTTC.

The chain couples TRBV4-1 to TRBJ1-6; a possible D gene is TRBD1 (6 bases). The germline V gene has CDR1 MGHRA and CDR2 YSYEKL. The CDR3 is 15 amino acids. Trimming stripped 0 bases from V and 10 bases from J, with 13 bases between. CDR3 residues: CASSQEATTGSPLHF. As DNA, the CDR3 is TGCGCCAGCAGCCAAGAGGCCACAACAGGGTCACCCCTCCACTTT.

The V and J genes are TRBV19 and TRBJ2-5; 7 bases line up with TRBD1. J gave up 5 bases and V 6 bases, and 9 bases lay outside the gene matches. Per germline, CDR1 LNHDA and CDR2 SQIVND (reference sequence). The CDR3 extends over 14 amino acids. The CDR3 DNA reads TGTGCCAGTAGGAAACAAACAGGGGTCGAGACCCAGTACTTC. As protein: CASRKQTGVETQYF.

The V gene is TRBV4-2, the J gene TRBJ2-7, with 11 bases aligning to TRBD2. CDR1 is LGHNA and CDR2 is YNFKEQ in the germline V gene. This CDR3 has 16 residues. With 0 bases clipped from V and 3 bases from J, the junction kept 4 bases outside the gene matches. In nucleotides, the CDR3 is TGTGCCAGCAGCCAAGATATAACTAGCGGGAGCTACGAGCAGTACTTC. Protein: CASSQDITSGSYEQYF.